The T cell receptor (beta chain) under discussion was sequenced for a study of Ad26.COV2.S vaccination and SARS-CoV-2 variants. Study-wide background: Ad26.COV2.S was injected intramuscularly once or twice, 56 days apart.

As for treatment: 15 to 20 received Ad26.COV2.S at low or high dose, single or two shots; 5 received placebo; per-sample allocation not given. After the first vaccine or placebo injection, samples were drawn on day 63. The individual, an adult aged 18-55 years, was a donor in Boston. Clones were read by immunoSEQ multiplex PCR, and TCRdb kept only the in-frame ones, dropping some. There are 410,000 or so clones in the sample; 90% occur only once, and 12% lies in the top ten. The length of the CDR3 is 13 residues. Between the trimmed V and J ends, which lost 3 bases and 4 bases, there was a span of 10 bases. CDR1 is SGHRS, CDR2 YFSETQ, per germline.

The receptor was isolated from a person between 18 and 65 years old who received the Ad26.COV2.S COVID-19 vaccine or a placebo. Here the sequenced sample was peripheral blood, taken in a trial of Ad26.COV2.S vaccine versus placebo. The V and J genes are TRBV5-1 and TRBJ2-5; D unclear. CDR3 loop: CASSSGLLETQYF. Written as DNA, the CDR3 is TGCGCCAGCAGCTCGGGCCTCCTAGAGACCCAGTACTTC.